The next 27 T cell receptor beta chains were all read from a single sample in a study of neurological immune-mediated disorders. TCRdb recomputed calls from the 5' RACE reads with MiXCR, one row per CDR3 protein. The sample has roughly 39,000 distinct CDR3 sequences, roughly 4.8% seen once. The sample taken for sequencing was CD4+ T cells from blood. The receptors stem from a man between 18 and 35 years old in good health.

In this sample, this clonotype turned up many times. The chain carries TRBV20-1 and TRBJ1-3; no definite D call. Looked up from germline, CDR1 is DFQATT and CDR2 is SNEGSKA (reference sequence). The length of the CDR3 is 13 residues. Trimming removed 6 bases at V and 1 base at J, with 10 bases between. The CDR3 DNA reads TGCAGTGCGGGTTTGCAGTCTGGAAACACCATATATTTT. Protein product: CSAGLQSGNTIYF.

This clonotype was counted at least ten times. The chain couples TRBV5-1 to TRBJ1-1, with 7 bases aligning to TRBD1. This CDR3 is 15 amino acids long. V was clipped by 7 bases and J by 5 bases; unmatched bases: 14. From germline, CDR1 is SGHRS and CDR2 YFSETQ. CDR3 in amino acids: CASGTQGTAGTEAFF. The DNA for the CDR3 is TGCGCCAGCGGTACACAGGGGACAGCGGGGACTGAAGCTTTCTTT.

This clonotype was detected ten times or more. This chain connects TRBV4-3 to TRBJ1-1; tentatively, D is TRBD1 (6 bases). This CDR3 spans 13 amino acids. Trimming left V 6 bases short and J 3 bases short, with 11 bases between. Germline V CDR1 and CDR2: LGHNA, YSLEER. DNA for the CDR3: TGCGCCAGCAGTCTTGACAGGCACACTGAAGCTTTCTTT. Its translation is CASSLDRHTEAFF.

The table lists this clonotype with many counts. The CDR3 bases are TGCGCCAGCCGACGAGGGGTGGGAGAAGAGACCCAGTACTTC. As protein: CASRRGVGEETQYF. The V gene is TRBV5-1, the J gene TRBJ2-5, with D possibly being TRBD1 or TRBD2 (5 bases each). The length of the CDR3 is 14 residues. Per the germline V gene, CDR1 is SGHRS and CDR2 is YFSETQ. V dropped 7 bases and J dropped 3 bases, with 16 bases sitting between them.

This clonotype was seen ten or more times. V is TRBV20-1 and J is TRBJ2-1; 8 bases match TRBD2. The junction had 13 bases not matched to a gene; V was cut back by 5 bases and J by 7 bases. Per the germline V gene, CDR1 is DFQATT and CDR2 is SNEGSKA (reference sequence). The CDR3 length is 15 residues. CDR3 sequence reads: CSALLGTRGANEQFF. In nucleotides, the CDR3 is TGCAGTGCTTTGCTTGGGACTAGGGGGGCTAATGAGCAGTTCTTC.

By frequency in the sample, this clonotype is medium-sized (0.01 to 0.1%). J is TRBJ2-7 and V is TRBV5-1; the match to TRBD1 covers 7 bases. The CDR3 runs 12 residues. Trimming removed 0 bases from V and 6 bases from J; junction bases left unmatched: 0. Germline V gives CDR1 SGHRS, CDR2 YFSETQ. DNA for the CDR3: TGCGCCAGCAGCTTGGGACAGGGCGAGCAGTACTTC. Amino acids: CASSLGQGEQYF.

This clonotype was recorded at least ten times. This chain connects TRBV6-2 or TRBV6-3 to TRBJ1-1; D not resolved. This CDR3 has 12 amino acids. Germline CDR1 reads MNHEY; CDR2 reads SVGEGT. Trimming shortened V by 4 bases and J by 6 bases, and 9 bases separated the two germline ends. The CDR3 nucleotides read TGTGCCAGCAGTTCGACAACACCTGAAGCTTTCTTT. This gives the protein CASSSTTPEAFF.

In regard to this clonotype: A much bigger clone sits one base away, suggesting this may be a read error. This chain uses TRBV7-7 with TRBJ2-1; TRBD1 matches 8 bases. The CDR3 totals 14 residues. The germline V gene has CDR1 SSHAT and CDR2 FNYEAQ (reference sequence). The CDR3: CASSPSTGDNEQLF. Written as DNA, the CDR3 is TGTGCTAGCAGCCCCTCGACAGGGGACAATGAGCAGTTATTC.

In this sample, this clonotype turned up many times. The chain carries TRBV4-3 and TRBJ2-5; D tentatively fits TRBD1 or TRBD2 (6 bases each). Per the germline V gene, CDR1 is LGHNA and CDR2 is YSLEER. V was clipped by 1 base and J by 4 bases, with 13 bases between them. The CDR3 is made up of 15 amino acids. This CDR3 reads CASSQAVGGGETQYF. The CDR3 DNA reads TGCGCCAGCAGCCAAGCCGTAGGAGGGGGAGAGACCCAGTACTTC.

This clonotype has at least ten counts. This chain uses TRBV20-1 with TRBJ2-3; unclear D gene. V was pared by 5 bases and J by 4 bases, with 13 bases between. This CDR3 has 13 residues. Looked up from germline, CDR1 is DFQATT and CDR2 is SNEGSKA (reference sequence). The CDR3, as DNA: TGCAGTGCTCCTGATATCTCTCCAGATACGCAGTATTTT. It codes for CSAPDISPDTQYF.

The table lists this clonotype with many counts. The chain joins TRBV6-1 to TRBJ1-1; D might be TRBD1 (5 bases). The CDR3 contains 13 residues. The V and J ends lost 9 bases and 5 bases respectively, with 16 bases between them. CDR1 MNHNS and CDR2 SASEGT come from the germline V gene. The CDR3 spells CASWGGIGTEAFF. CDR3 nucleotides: TGTGCCAGTTGGGGGGGTATAGGTACTGAAGCTTTCTTT.

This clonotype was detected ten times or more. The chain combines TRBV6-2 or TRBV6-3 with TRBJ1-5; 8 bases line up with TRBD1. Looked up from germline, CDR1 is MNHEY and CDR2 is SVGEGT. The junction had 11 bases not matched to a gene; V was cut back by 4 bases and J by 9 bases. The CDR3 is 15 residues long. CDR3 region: CASSSNPGGAGPQHF. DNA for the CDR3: TGTGCCAGCAGTTCTAATCCAGGGGGCGCGGGGCCCCAGCATTTT.

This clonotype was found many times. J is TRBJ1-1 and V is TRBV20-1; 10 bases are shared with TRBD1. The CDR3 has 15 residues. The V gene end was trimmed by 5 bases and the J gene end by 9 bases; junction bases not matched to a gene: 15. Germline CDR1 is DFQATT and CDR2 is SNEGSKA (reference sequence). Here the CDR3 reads CSARGQGDSRRQAFF. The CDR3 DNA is TGCAGTGCTCGCGGACAGGGGGATTCCCGCAGGCAAGCTTTCTTT.

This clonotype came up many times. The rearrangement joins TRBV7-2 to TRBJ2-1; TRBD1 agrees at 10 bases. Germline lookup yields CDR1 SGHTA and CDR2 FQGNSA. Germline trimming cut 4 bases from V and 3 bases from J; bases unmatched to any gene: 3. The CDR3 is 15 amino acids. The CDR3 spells CASSSGTGVYNEQFF. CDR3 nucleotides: TGTGCCAGCAGCTCCGGGACAGGGGTCTACAATGAGCAGTTCTTC.

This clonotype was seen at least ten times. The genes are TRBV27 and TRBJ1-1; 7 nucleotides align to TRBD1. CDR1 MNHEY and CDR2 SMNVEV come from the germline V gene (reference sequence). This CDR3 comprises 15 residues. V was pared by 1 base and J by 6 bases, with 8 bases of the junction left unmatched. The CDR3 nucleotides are TGTGCCAGCAGTTTATATGAGGGGGCGGGCTCTGAAGCTTTCTTT. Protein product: CASSLYEGAGSEAFF.

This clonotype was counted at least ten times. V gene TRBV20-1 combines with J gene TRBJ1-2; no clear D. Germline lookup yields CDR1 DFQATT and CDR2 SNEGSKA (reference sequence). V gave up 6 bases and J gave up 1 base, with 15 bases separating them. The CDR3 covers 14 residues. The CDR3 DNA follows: TGCAGTGCGGGTGGAGACATACTTAACTATGGCTACACCTTC. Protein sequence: CSAGGDILNYGYTF.

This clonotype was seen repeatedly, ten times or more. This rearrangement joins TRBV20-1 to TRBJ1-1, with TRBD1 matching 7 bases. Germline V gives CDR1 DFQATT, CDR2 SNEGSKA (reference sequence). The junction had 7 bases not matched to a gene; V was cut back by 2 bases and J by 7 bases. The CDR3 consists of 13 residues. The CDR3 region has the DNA TGCAGTGCTAGACCGGGTACAGGGGTTGAAGCTTTCTTT. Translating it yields CSARPGTGVEAFF.

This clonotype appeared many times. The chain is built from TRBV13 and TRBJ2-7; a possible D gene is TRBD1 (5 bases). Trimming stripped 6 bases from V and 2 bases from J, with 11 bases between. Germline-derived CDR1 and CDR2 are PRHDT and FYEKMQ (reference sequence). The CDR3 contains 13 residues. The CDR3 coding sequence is TGTGCCAGCAGTTCAAGGGGAACCTACGAGCAGTACTTC. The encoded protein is CASSSRGTYEQYF.

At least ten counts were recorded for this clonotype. In DNA form, the CDR3 reads TGTGCCAGCAGTTCCGGGACAGGGAACACCGGGGAGCTGTTTTTT. Encoded protein: CASSSGTGNTGELFF. The chain links TRBV25-1 to TRBJ2-2; 8 bases align to TRBD1. The V segment lost 5 bases and the J segment 1 base; nucleotides outside the gene matches: 3. Germline values: CDR1 MGHDK, CDR2 SYGVNS. CDR3 length: 15 residues.

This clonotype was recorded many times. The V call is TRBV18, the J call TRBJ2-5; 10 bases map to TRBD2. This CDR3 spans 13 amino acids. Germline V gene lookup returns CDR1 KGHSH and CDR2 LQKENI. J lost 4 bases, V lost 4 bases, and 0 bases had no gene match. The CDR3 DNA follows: TGTGCCAGCTCACGGACTAGCGGAGAGACCCAGTACTTC. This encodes CASSRTSGETQYF.

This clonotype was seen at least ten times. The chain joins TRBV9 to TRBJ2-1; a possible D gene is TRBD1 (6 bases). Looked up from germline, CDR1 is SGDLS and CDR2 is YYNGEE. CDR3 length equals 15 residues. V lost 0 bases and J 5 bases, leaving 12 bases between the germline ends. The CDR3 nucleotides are TGTGCCAGCAGCGTAGAACAGGGCATCAACAATGAGCAGTTCTTC. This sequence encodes CASSVEQGINNEQFF.

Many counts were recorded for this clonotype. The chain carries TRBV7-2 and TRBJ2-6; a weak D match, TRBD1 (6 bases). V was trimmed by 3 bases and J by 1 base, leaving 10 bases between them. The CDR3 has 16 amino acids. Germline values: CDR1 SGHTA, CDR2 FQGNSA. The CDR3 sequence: CASSFSRGSGANVLTF. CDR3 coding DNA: TGTGCCAGCAGCTTTTCTAGGGGGTCTGGGGCCAACGTCCTGACTTTC.

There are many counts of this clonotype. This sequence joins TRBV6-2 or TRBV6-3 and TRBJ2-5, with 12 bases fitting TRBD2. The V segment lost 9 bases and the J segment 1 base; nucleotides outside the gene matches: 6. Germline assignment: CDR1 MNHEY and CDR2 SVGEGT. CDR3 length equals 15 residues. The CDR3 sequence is CARDPGLAGQETQYF. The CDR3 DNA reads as TGTGCCAGAGACCCGGGACTAGCGGGCCAAGAGACCCAGTACTTC.

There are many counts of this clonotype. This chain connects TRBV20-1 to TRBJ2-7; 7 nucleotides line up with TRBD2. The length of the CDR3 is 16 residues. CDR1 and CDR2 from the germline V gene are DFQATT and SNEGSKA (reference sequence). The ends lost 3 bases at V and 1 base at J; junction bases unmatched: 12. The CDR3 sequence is CSASGGEGWTSYEQYF. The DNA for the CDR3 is TGCAGTGCTAGCGGAGGGGAGGGTTGGACATCCTACGAGCAGTACTTC.

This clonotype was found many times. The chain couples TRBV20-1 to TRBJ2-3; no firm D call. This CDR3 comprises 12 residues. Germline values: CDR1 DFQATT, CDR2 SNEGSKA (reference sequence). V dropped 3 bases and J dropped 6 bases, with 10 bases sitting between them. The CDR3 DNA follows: TGCAGTGCTAGTCGTATTCCGGATACGCAGTATTTT. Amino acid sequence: CSASRIPDTQYF.

CDR3 sequence (DNA): TGTGCCAGCAGCTTGCCAGATTCCTACGAGCAGTACTTC. It yields the protein CASSLPDSYEQYF. V is TRBV5-6 and J is TRBJ2-7; no clear D gene. V shed 1 base and J shed 1 base, with 6 bases lying between them. The CDR3 length is 13 residues. Germline-derived CDR1 and CDR2 are SGHDT and YYEEEE.

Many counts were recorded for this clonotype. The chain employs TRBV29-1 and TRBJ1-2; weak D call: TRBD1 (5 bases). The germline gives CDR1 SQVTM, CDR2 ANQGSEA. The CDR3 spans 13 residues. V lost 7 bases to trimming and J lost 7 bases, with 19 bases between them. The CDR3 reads CSAWDPRKIGYTF. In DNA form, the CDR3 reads TGCAGCGCCTGGGACCCCAGGAAGATTGGCTACACCTTC.